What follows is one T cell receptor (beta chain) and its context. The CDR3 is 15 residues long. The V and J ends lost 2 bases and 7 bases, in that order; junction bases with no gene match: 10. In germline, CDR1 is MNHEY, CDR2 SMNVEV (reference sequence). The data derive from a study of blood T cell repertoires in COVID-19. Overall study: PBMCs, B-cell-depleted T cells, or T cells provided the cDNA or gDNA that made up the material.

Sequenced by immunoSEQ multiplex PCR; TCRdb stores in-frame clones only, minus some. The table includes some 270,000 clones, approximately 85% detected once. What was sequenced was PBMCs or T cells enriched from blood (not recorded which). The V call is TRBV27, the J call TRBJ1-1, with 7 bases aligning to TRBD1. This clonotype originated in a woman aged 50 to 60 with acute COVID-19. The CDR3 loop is CASSLGPGQLYEAFF. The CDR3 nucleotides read TGTGCCAGCAGTTTAGGACCGGGACAGCTATATGAAGCTTTCTTT.